This T cell receptor beta chain was obtained from a study of blood T cell repertoires in COVID-19. Study processing details: Nucleated cell counts were estimated from reference gene primer amplification. Sequencing was performed with immunoSEQ multiplex PCR; in TCRdb, only in-frame clones are kept and a portion is missing. The V and J calls and the clone size are those of that table, but D and trimming were determined from the DNA. There are about 180,000 clones in the sample; about nine tenths occur only once, and 3.5% to 5% lies in the top ten. Trimming shortened V by 6 bases and J by 7 bases, and 4 bases separated the two germline ends. CDR3 length: 10 amino acids. In germline, CDR1 is SNHLY, CDR2 FYNNEI.

The sequencing input was peripheral blood. The receptor was isolated from a woman in her 30s with acute or convalescent COVID-19. The chain has TRBV2 and TRBJ2-1; unclear D gene. This chain's CDR3 is CASSFNEQFF. CDR3 nucleotide sequence: TGTGCCAGCAGCTTTAATGAGCAGTTCTTC.